Listed below are T cell receptor beta chains from one sample, sequenced in a study of shared clonotypes between healthy human individuals. Clones were read by immunoSEQ multiplex PCR, and TCRdb kept only the in-frame ones, dropping some. The sample yields 1,400,000 or so clones, about 98.5% seen once. The sequencing sample was made of naive CD4+ T cells sorted from blood. These receptors came from a man aged 30-40 years in good health. Each CDR3 is given with its conserved first and last residue. The D gene is left open where the match is weak. Not every row has a clone size; where given, it reads once, few, many or a size class.

j_call | d_call | clone_size | v_call | cdr3_nt | cdr3_aa
TRBJ2-1 | NA | NA | TRBV7-6 | TGTGCCAGCAGCTTACCTGGGACCTACAATGAGCAGTTCTTC | CASSLPGTYNEQFF
TRBJ2-3 | NA | NA | TRBV25-1 | TGTGCCAGCAGTGACGTAACGAGAGATACGCAGTATTTT | CASSDVTRDTQYF
TRBJ2-1 | TRBD1 | NA | TRBV7-9 | TGTGCCAGCAGCTTAGAGACAGGGCCATACAATGAGCAGTTCTTC | CASSLETGPYNEQFF
TRBJ2-1 | TRBD2 | once | TRBV2 | TGTGCCAGCAGGAGACTAGCGGGAGGGGGGTACAATGAGCAGTTCTTC | CASRRLAGGGYNEQFF
TRBJ2-5 | TRBD2 | once | TRBV10-1 | TGCGCCAGCAGTGATCCGGGAGGAGAGACCCAGTACTTC | CASSDPGGETQYF
TRBJ1-4 | TRBD1 | NA | TRBV7-8 | TGTGCCAGCAGCTTAGGGATAGGGGGCGCAGGTGAAAAACTGTTTTTT | CASSLGIGGAGEKLFF
TRBJ1-2 | NA | NA | TRBV5-6 | TGTGCCAGCAGCTCACCCGGGACACCAAACTATGGCTACACCTTC | CASSSPGTPNYGYTF
TRBJ1-3 | NA | NA | TRBV12-1 | TGTGCCAGCAGCTTTTTAGGGGTAACTGGAAACACCATATATTTT | CASSFLGVTGNTIYF
TRBJ2-7 | NA | NA | TRBV20-1 | TGCAGTGCGGACGACCGGTTCGAGCAGTACTTC | CSADDRFEQYF
TRBJ2-3 | TRBD2 | NA | TRBV4-2 | TGTGCCAGCAGCCAAAGTGCTAGCGGGAGTTATACAGATACGCAGTATTTT | CASSQSASGSYTDTQYF
TRBJ2-5 | TRBD2 | NA | TRBV10-3 | TGTGCCATCGCTAGCGGAAAAGAGACCCAGTACTTC | CAIASGKETQYF
TRBJ2-7 | TRBD2 | NA | TRBV29-1 | TGCAGCGTTGCCATTCTAGCGGGAGGGGGGGAGCAGTACTTC | CSVAILAGGGEQYF
TRBJ2-1 | TRBD2 | NA | TRBV2 | TGTGCCAGCGGCGGACTAGCGGGAGTCGACAATGAGCAGTTCTTC | CASGGLAGVDNEQFF
TRBJ2-2 | TRBD2 | NA | TRBV10-1 | TGCGCCAGCAGTGAGTCTCTAGCGGGGATCGGGGAGCTGTTTTTT | CASSESLAGIGELFF
TRBJ1-5 | NA | NA | TRBV2 | TGTGCCAGCCGGGGGGCGCCGGGCAATCAGCCCCAGCATTTT | CASRGAPGNQPQHF
TRBJ1-4 | NA | NA | TRBV28 | TGTGCCAGCCGGGGCAGGGTAAATGAAAAACTGTTTTTT | CASRGRVNEKLFF
TRBJ2-6 | NA | NA | TRBV5-1 | TGCGCCAGCAGCTTTAGGAGCTCTGGGGCCAACGTCCTGACTTTC | CASSFRSSGANVLTF
TRBJ2-7 | NA | NA | TRBV14 | TGTGCCAGCAGCCAAGTGACTGTCGAGCAGTACTTC | CASSQVTVEQYF
TRBJ2-5 | NA | NA | TRBV14 | TGTGCCAGCAGCCAAGATCGATTTGGACAGCAACAAGAGACCCAGTACTTC | CASSQDRFGQQQETQYF
TRBJ2-2 | NA | once | TRBV4-3 | TGCGCCAGCAGCCAAGATACAGACAGCTGGAACACCGGGGAGCTGTTTTTT | CASSQDTDSWNTGELFF
TRBJ1-1 | NA | NA | TRBV19 | TGTGCCAGCCGGAGGACACCGAACACTGAAGCTTTCTTT | CASRRTPNTEAFF
TRBJ2-7 | NA | once | TRBV7-6 | TGTGCCAGCAGCTTCGGACCCCCTCAGGACGAGCAGTACTTC | CASSFGPPQDEQYF
TRBJ2-5 | TRBD1 | NA | TRBV9 | TGTGCCAGCAGCGTAATGTCCGGACAGGGGTACCAAGAGACCCAGTACTTC | CASSVMSGQGYQETQYF
TRBJ2-5 | NA | NA | TRBV18 | TGTGCCAGCTCACCCGGAGGTCCAGGAACCCAAGAGACCCAGTACTTC | CASSPGGPGTQETQYF
TRBJ1-3 | NA | NA | TRBV6-5 | TGTGCCAGCAGTAGGGCCTTCTCTGGAAACACCATATATTTT | CASSRAFSGNTIYF
TRBJ2-7 | NA | NA | TRBV27 | TGTGCCAGCAGTTTTGGTTTAACCTACGAGCAGTACTTC | CASSFGLTYEQYF
TRBJ1-5 | NA | NA | TRBV5-1 | TGCGCCAGCAGCTTGGGGCCGGGGGGTGACCAGCCCCAGCATTTT | CASSLGPGGDQPQHF
TRBJ2-1 | NA | NA | TRBV29-1 | TGCAGCGTTGTGAGCAATGAGCAGTTCTTC | CSVVSNEQFF
TRBJ1-5 | NA | NA | TRBV6-1 | TGTGCCAGCAAAAGAGGGGACAATCAGCCCCAGCATTTT | CASKRGDNQPQHF
TRBJ1-3 | TRBD1 | NA | TRBV5-5 | TGTGCCAGCAGCCGACAGGGCGCCCCGGTCCGGGGATATTTT | CASSRQGAPVRGYF
TRBJ2-5 | TRBD1 | once | TRBV7-2 | TGTGCCAGCAGCCAGGACAGGGTCGAGACCCAGTACTTC | CASSQDRVETQYF